The 8 T cell receptor beta chains below were found in one sample sequenced in a study of blood T cell repertoires in COVID-19. Only in-frame clones appear in the TCRdb table, and some are missing; sequencing was by immunoSEQ multiplex PCR. The sample records 110,000 to 150,000 clones, approximately 80% being singletons. Material for sequencing was PBMCs or T cells enriched from blood (not recorded which). The receptors were gathered from a middle-aged man who had recovered from COVID-19.

This clone was found once. V and J are TRBV18 and TRBJ2-1; possibly TRBD2 for D (6 bases). Trimming shortened V by 3 bases and J by 3 bases, and 9 bases separated the two germline ends. CDR1 is KGHSH, CDR2 LQKENI, per germline. CDR3 length: 14 amino acids. CDR3 nucleotide sequence: TGTGCCAGCTCACCTCAGGAGGGCTACAATGAGCAGTTCTTC. It specifies CASSPQEGYNEQFF.

The chain joins TRBV24-1 to TRBJ1-2; D is perhaps TRBD1 (6 bases). From germline, CDR1 is KGHDR and CDR2 SFDVKD. The CDR3 has 14 residues. The ends were cut back, 7 bases at V and 7 bases at J, with 18 bases in the middle. CDR3 residues: CATSQQGSMGGYTF. The CDR3 nucleotides are TGTGCCACCAGCCAACAGGGATCTATGGGTGGCTACACCTTC.

This chain links TRBV12-5 with TRBJ1-2; unclear D gene. Trimming removed 6 bases at V and 4 bases at J, with 12 bases between. The CDR3 length is 13 residues. CDR1 is LGHNT, CDR2 FRNRAP, per germline. This chain's CDR3 is CASGSRRSYGYTF. CDR3 coding DNA: TGTGCTAGTGGGTCCCGGAGAAGCTATGGCTACACCTTC.

In this sample, this clone turned up many times. The chain employs TRBV6-6 and TRBJ2-5; D is perhaps TRBD1 (6 bases). Deletions cut 6 bases from V and 1 base from J, with 9 bases between. CDR1 and CDR2 from the germline V gene are MNHNY and SVGAGI (reference sequence). The length of the CDR3 is 13 residues. The CDR3 sequence: CASSRQVQETQYF. The CDR3 DNA sequence: TGTGCCAGCAGCCGACAGGTCCAAGAGACCCAGTACTTC.

The rearrangement joins TRBV7-2 to TRBJ1-6; D is uncertain. Germline values: CDR1 SGHTA, CDR2 FQGNSA. This CDR3 has 15 amino acids. Trimming shortened V by 6 bases and J by 0 bases, and 9 bases separated the two germline ends. The CDR3 DNA follows: TGTGCCAGCAGTGAGGCCCTCTCCTATAATTCACCCCTCCACTTT. Residues: CASSEALSYNSPLHF.

This clone came up once. The chain uses TRBV5-1 and TRBJ1-1, with unresolved D. V was pared by 3 bases and J by 3 bases, with 6 bases between. Germline V gives CDR1 SGHRS, CDR2 YFSETQ. The CDR3 runs to 12 residues. The CDR3 sequence: CASSSRDTEAFF. The CDR3, as DNA: TGCGCCAGCAGCTCCCGGGACACTGAAGCTTTCTTT. The full variable domain, rest sourced from reference TRBV5-1 and TRBJ1-1, is KAGVTQTPRYLIKTRGQQVTLSCSPISGHRSVSWYQQTPGQGLQFLFEYFSETQRNKGNFPGRFSGRQFSNSRSEMNVSTLELGDSALYLCASSSRDTEAFFGQGTRLTVV.

V gene TRBV29-1 combines with J gene TRBJ2-7, with 7 bases fitting TRBD2. This CDR3 region has 14 residues. Trimming took 4 bases from V and 0 from J; bases not matched to a gene: 6. From germline, CDR1 is SQVTM and CDR2 ANQGSEA. CDR3 DNA sequence: TGCAGCGTTGCGATCGGGGGGAGCTCCTACGAGCAGTACTTC. Protein: CSVAIGGSSYEQYF.

This clone came up once. V and J are TRBV6-5 and TRBJ2-7; unclear D gene. CDR1 MNHEY and CDR2 SVGAGI come from the germline V gene. This CDR3 has 15 residues. Between the trimmed V and J ends, which lost 0 bases and 6 bases, there was a span of 15 bases. The CDR3 reads CASSYSWSGTAEQYF. Written as DNA, the CDR3 is TGTGCCAGCAGTTACTCGTGGTCAGGCACGGCCGAGCAGTACTTC.